Each of the 25 T cell receptor beta chains below was sequenced from the same sample in a study of cytomegalovirus exposure and HLA in healthy donors. Both 60 Vbeta primers and 13 Jbeta primers went into the PCR. The protocol was immunoSEQ multiplex PCR, while the TCRdb copy is restricted to in-frame clones and leaves out a portion. The top ten clones hold 4.5% to 6% of a sample with some 120,000 clones, 70% to 85% of them seen once. Material: PBMCs. The receptors were sampled from a man aged 18 to 29 in good health and CMV-seropositive.

The chain uses TRBV6-1 and TRBJ2-3; D possibly corresponds to TRBD2 (6 bases). Germline values: CDR1 MNHNS, CDR2 SASEGT. CDR3 size: 14 residues. The V and J ends lost 1 base and 2 bases respectively, with 7 bases between them. CDR3 in DNA: TGTGCCAGCAGTGAAGGACTAGACACAGATACGCAGTATTTT. Translated, it gives CASSEGLDTDTQYF.

The chain combines TRBV28 with TRBJ1-5; D is undetermined. The V gene lost 10 bases and the J gene lost 3 bases, with 16 bases spanning the gap. Germline CDR1 reads MDHEN; CDR2 reads SYDVKM. The CDR3 spans 14 residues. The CDR3 spells CATLRPGSNQPQHF. CDR3 in DNA: TGTGCCACCCTACGTCCGGGGTCCAATCAGCCCCAGCATTTT.

In DNA, the CDR3 is TGTGCCAGCAGCTTAGGGGCAGGGGGGTTGAACACTGAAGCTTTCTTT. The encoded protein is CASSLGAGGLNTEAFF. This chain joins TRBV7-9 and TRBJ1-1; 7 positions agree with TRBD1. Losses at the gene ends were 1 base for V and 0 bases for J; bases not matched to a gene: 5. The CDR3 extends over 16 amino acids. Germline CDR1 SEHNR, CDR2 FQNEAQ (reference sequence).

V is TRBV5-4 and J is TRBJ1-1; 7 bases line up with TRBD1. Germline V gene data show CDR1 as SGHNT and CDR2 as YYREEE (reference sequence). V gave up 4 bases and J gave up 0 bases; unmatched junction bases: 3. The length of the CDR3 is 14 residues. The CDR3 region is CASSPGTVNTEAFF. CDR3 in DNA: TGTGCCAGCAGCCCGGGGACAGTGAACACTGAAGCTTTCTTT.

The chain has TRBV27 and TRBJ2-7; TRBD1 matches at 10 bases. The CDR3 runs to 16 residues. Germline V gene lookup returns CDR1 MNHEY and CDR2 SMNVEV (reference sequence). V lost 5 bases to trimming and J lost 4 bases; unmatched junction nucleotides: 11. The DNA for the CDR3 is TGTGCCAGCAGTCCCCAGGGTTGGACAGGGGGTTACGAGCAGTACTTC. The encoded protein is CASSPQGWTGGYEQYF.

The chain uses TRBV10-3 and TRBJ2-7; a weak D match, TRBD1 (5 bases). The V gene lost 3 bases and the J gene lost 3 bases, with 15 bases spanning the gap. Germline values: CDR1 ENHRY, CDR2 SYGVKD. The CDR3 covers 15 residues. The DNA of the CDR3 is TGTGCCATCAGTGAACAGGCAAGGACCCGCTACGAGCAGTACTTC. Residues: CAISEQARTRYEQYF.

This chain links TRBV7-2 with TRBJ2-1; 10 bases are a match to TRBD2. J was trimmed by 0 bases and V by 5 bases; bases with no gene match: 1. The V gene's germline CDR1 is SGHTA and CDR2 FQGNSA. The CDR3 runs 15 residues. The CDR3: CASSPSGSSYNEQFF. CDR3 coding DNA: TGTGCCAGCAGCCCTAGCGGGAGCTCCTACAATGAGCAGTTCTTC.

The chain has TRBV6-1 and TRBJ1-2; TRBD1 agrees at 7 bases. Unmatched junction bases numbered 8, after V lost 10 bases and J lost 3 bases. The CDR3 is 13 residues long. From germline, CDR1 is MNHNS and CDR2 SASEGT. The CDR3 region is CANRDRMDYGYTF. The CDR3 region has the DNA TGTGCCAACCGGGACAGAATGGACTATGGCTACACCTTC.

This chain joins TRBV5-4 and TRBJ1-2, with D perhaps TRBD1 (6 bases). V shed 4 bases and J shed 3 bases, with 19 bases lying between them. Germline values: CDR1 SGHNT, CDR2 YYREEE (reference sequence). The CDR3 has 16 amino acids. CDR3 sequence (DNA): TGTGCCAGCAGCCTGGTAGGGGGGGGCGCAGACTATGGCTACACCTTC. Translated, it gives CASSLVGGGADYGYTF.

The genes are TRBV11-2 and TRBJ1-1; 9 bases are shared with TRBD1. Unmatched junction bases numbered 9, after V lost 2 bases and J lost 8 bases. This CDR3 is 15 amino acids long. CDR1 and CDR2 (germline): SGHAT, FQNNGV. The chain's CDR3 is CASSLRLRDRVEAFF. DNA for the CDR3: TGTGCCAGCAGCTTAAGGCTCCGGGACAGGGTCGAAGCTTTCTTT.

The chain uses TRBV29-1 and TRBJ2-5, with 8 bases identical to TRBD2. The CDR3 covers 14 residues. Germline V gives CDR1 SQVTM, CDR2 ANQGSEA. V dropped 4 bases and J dropped 4; count of bases not matched to a gene: 8. This CDR3 reads CSVGAGGGSETQYF. In DNA, the CDR3 is TGCAGCGTTGGTGCGGGGGGCGGTTCAGAGACCCAGTACTTC.

V and J are TRBV4-1 and TRBJ1-6; 9 bases line up with TRBD1. Unmatched junction bases numbered 6, after V lost 3 bases and J lost 9 bases. CDR3 length: 15 amino acids. Germline-derived CDR1 and CDR2 are MGHRA and YSYEKL. In DNA, the CDR3 is TGCGCCAGCAGCCAGGGGCCGACAGGGGGTTCACCCCTCCACTTT. This sequence encodes CASSQGPTGGSPLHF.

This chain links TRBV9 with TRBJ2-1; 13 nucleotides agree with TRBD2. The germline CDR1 and CDR2 sequences are SGDLS and YYNGEE. This CDR3 region has 16 residues. The V gene end was trimmed by 4 bases and the J gene end by 8 bases; junction bases not matched to a gene: 9. This chain's CDR3 is CASSTLAGGPWDEQFF. Written as DNA, the CDR3 is TGTGCCAGCAGCACACTAGCGGGGGGGCCGTGGGATGAGCAGTTCTTC.

Notes on this clone: The junction shows a germline mismatch at one end, possibly a read error. This chain links TRBV4-1 with TRBJ1-1; the match to TRBD1 covers 7 bases. The CDR3 is 14 amino acids. CDR1 is MGHRA and CDR2 is YSYEKL in the germline V gene. This CDR3 reads CASSQEGTDREASF. The CDR3, as DNA: TGCGCCAGCAGCCAAGAGGGGACCGACAGGGAAGCTTCCTTT.

The rearrangement links TRBV14 to TRBJ1-3; weak D call: TRBD1 (6 bases). Germline lookup yields CDR1 SGHDN and CDR2 FVKESK. CDR3 size: 17 residues. Trimming shortened V by 1 base and J by 0 bases, and 13 bases separated the two germline ends. CDR3 bases: TGTGCCAGCAGCCAAGTAAGCAGGGGACGCTCTGGAAACACCATATATTTT. This encodes CASSQVSRGRSGNTIYF.

V and J are TRBV5-1 and TRBJ2-2; TRBD2 agrees at 8 bases. Germline V gene lookup returns CDR1 SGHRS and CDR2 YFSETQ. This CDR3 contains 16 residues. With V trimmed by 0 bases and J by 0 bases, 1 base remained unmatched. The CDR3 loop is CASSLAGGANTGELFF. CDR3 DNA sequence: TGCGCCAGCAGCTTGGCCGGGGGGGCGAACACCGGGGAGCTGTTTTTT.

The V gene is TRBV7-6, the J gene TRBJ1-3; 8 bases align to TRBD1. The V gene's germline CDR1 is SGHVS and CDR2 FNYEAQ. The CDR3 extends over 14 amino acids. Trimming removed 5 bases from V and 3 bases from J; junction bases left unmatched: 3. CDR3 in amino acids: CASSDRGIGNTIYF. CDR3 sequence (DNA): TGTGCCAGCAGCGACAGGGGCATTGGAAACACCATATATTTT.

The chain employs TRBV29-1 and TRBJ2-1; D uncertain. Germline assignment: CDR1 SQVTM and CDR2 ANQGSEA. V was shortened by 4 bases and J by 5 bases, with 12 bases between the two germline ends. The CDR3 is 13 residues long. Written as DNA, the CDR3 is TGCAGCGTTGGAGTACTCCGGGACAATGAGCAGTTCTTC. Residues: CSVGVLRDNEQFF.

This clone is a singleton in its sample. V is TRBV29-1 and J is TRBJ1-2; 8 bases line up with TRBD1. The CDR3 has 13 amino acids. The ends lost 7 bases at V and 4 bases at J; junction bases unmatched: 8. Germline V gives CDR1 SQVTM, CDR2 ANQGSEA. The CDR3 DNA reads as TGCAGCGCCACATCCGGACAGGGCTATGGCTACACCTTC. Translated: CSATSGQGYGYTF.

The genes are TRBV27 and TRBJ1-6, with D unresolved. Germline-derived CDR1 and CDR2 are MNHEY and SMNVEV (reference sequence). The CDR3 runs to 14 residues. Between the trimmed V and J ends, which lost 2 bases and 9 bases, there was a span of 11 bases. CDR3 in DNA: TGTGCCAGCAGTTTACCGTCGGGAGGTTCACCCCTCCACTTT. This translates into CASSLPSGGSPLHF.

This clone came up once. The chain is built from TRBV10-3 and TRBJ2-1; possibly TRBD1 for D (6 bases). This CDR3 has 13 residues. Germline CDR1 ENHRY, CDR2 SYGVKD. V shed 3 bases and J shed 5 bases, with 8 bases lying between them. The CDR3 DNA is TGTGCCATCAGTGAACAGGGCGACAATGAGCAGTTCTTC. It translates to CAISEQGDNEQFF.

The chain employs TRBV2 and TRBJ1-5; tentatively, D is TRBD1 (5 bases). Trimming removed 10 bases from V and 4 bases from J, with 20 bases in between. This CDR3 has 15 amino acids. The germline gives CDR1 SNHLY, CDR2 FYNNEI. This CDR3 reads CATQRDLTSNQPQHF. The CDR3 DNA is TGTGCCACCCAGCGGGACCTCACCTCGAATCAGCCCCAGCATTTT.

V and J are TRBV7-6 and TRBJ2-3; 9 bases are shared with TRBD1. The CDR3 runs to 16 residues. Germline assignment: CDR1 SGHVS and CDR2 FNYEAQ. Trimming cost V 5 bases and J 5 bases; bases outside gene matches: 11. The chain's CDR3 is CASSPVRDRVIDTQYF. DNA for the CDR3: TGTGCCAGCAGCCCAGTCAGGGACAGGGTTATAGATACGCAGTATTTT.

The V call is TRBV6-6, the J call TRBJ2-2; 8 nucleotides align to TRBD2. The CDR3 is 15 residues long. V lost 6 bases, J lost 6 bases, and 9 bases stayed unmatched. The germline V gene has CDR1 MNHNY and CDR2 SVGAGI (reference sequence). For the CDR3, the DNA is TGTGCCAGCAGCCCCCTGCCGCGGGGGGCCGGGGAGCTGTTTTTT. Residues: CASSPLPRGAGELFF.

V gene TRBV19 combines with J gene TRBJ2-3; 7 bases map to TRBD1. This CDR3 spans 12 amino acids. The V gene's germline CDR1 is LNHDA and CDR2 SQIVND (reference sequence). V shed 5 bases and J 7 bases; nucleotides not matched to a gene: 3. The chain's CDR3 is CASSQQGYTQYF. The CDR3 coding sequence is TGTGCCAGTAGTCAACAGGGGTATACGCAGTATTTT.